Listed below are T cell receptor beta chains from one sample, sequenced in a study of blood T cells in healthy people across ages. TCRdb analysed the 5' RACE reads with MiXCR anew, one entry per CDR3 protein. The data contain almost 800,000 distinct CDR3 sequences, 58% of them singletons. Material: blood. The receptor set was obtained from a young man in good health. The CDR3 runs from the conserved cysteine through the conserved F or W. A row's size may be missing; if present it is once, few, many or a size class.

cdr3_aa	v_call	j_call	clone_size
CASSYRPGPQPPGSDTEAFF	TRBV6-5	TRBJ1-1	.
CASSSTTGGYEQYF	TRBV6-2/TRBV6-3	.	few
CSADSGGAYEQYF	TRBV20-1	TRBJ2-7	.
CASRAAGADEKLFF	TRBV7-9	TRBJ1-4	.
CASSHNRVSDGYTF	TRBV3-1	TRBJ1-2	.
CSASLPGTLNNEQFF	TRBV20-1	TRBJ2-1	.
CASSYMGAYEQYF	TRBV6-5	.	.
CASSTGLAGRPGTQYF	TRBV12-3/TRBV12-4	TRBJ2-5	.
CASSQEDRGTAVNEQFF	TRBV4-3	TRBJ2-1	.
CASSGGVLRSGDTEAFF	TRBV6-1	TRBJ1-1	.
CASSLTGPEDTQYF	TRBV7-9	TRBJ2-3	.
CSAREQGMVLETQFF	TRBV20-1	.	.
CASSQMRSSYEQYF	TRBV3-1	TRBJ2-7	.
CASSLVVGLGDASPNEQFF	TRBV28	TRBJ2-1	.
CASSPRGLAGYEQFF	TRBV18	TRBJ2-1	.
CASSPADSYGYTF	TRBV6-6	TRBJ1-2	.
CSAGLAGGSYEQYF	TRBV29-1	TRBJ2-7	.
CASGTSYEQYF	TRBV6-2/TRBV6-3	TRBJ2-7	many
CASRGYGYTF	TRBV12-3/TRBV12-4	TRBJ1-2	few
CAWSVLSGKETQYF	TRBV30	TRBJ2-5	.
CASSLVGGAIPDTQYF	TRBV9	TRBJ2-3	.
CASSLEGSAGANVLTF	TRBV5-1	TRBJ2-6	.
CAFGSYNEQFF	TRBV4-2	TRBJ2-1	.
CSARTSGVETQYF	TRBV20-1	TRBJ2-5	few
CASSVVGLAADTQYF	TRBV9	TRBJ2-3	.
CASSLQASRTDTQYF	TRBV7-2	TRBJ2-3	.
CASSTSGTPVGPQHF	TRBV7-9	TRBJ1-5	.
CASSFGAKGDTEAFF	TRBV27	TRBJ1-1	once
CASSESRGLAGIYDQYF	TRBV25-1	TRBJ2-4	.
CACSEGQGRGYTF	TRBV12-3/TRBV12-4	TRBJ1-2	.
CASSPRQGATHIQYF	TRBV18	.	few
CSAETAGLNTEAFF	TRBV20-1	TRBJ1-1	.
CASSAPGTSESYEQYF	TRBV6-1	TRBJ2-7	.
CASVGTPYNEQFF	TRBV12-5	TRBJ2-1	.
CASTTTGEANYGYTF	TRBV19	TRBJ1-2	.
CASSPPGTDPYEQYF	TRBV7-2	TRBJ2-7	few
CASSYSTGPLHEQFF	TRBV6-5	TRBJ2-1	.
CASSWYGTSKDEQFF	TRBV12-3/TRBV12-4	TRBJ2-1	.
CASSLEVVGATLFF	TRBV7-2	TRBJ2-1	.
CDSSLVSLNSPLHF	TRBV25-1	TRBJ1-6	.